This is a list of T cell receptor beta chains from one sample in a study of blood T cell repertoires in COVID-19. Libraries were prepared by immunoSEQ multiplex PCR; TCRdb keeps only in-frame clonotypes and omits some of them. The sample has 270,000 or so clones, roughly 84% seen once; the top ten hold 5% to 7.5%. The material sequenced was PBMCs or T cells enriched from blood (not recorded which). The receptors stem from a woman between 45 and 65 years old who had been exposed to COVID-19. The conserved cysteine and the conserved F or W are not part of the CDR3 here. Size is omitted from some rows. Given values are once, few, many or a class for expanded clones.

j_call: TRBJ1-2; v_call: TRBV6-2/TRBV6-3; clone_size: .; cdr3_aa: ASSYSGIWRGYT
j_call: TRBJ1-3; v_call: TRBV14; clone_size: .; cdr3_aa: ASSQEYGNTIY
j_call: TRBJ2-7; v_call: TRBV18; clone_size: once; cdr3_aa: ASSPGQGGFYEQY
j_call: TRBJ1-5; v_call: TRBV19; clone_size: .; cdr3_aa: ASSPTVQPQH
j_call: TRBJ1-4; v_call: TRBV5-1; clone_size: .; cdr3_aa: ASSQGAANEKLF
j_call: TRBJ2-1; v_call: TRBV23-1; clone_size: once; cdr3_aa: ASSQTAQYTGGERNEQF
j_call: TRBJ2-7; v_call: TRBV5-8; clone_size: .; cdr3_aa: ASSLLTTYEQY
j_call: TRBJ1-4; v_call: TRBV7-2; clone_size: .; cdr3_aa: ASSNTGEPEKLF
j_call: TRBJ1-1; v_call: TRBV27; clone_size: .; cdr3_aa: ASSWGAGDTEAF
j_call: TRBJ1-1; v_call: TRBV19; clone_size: .; cdr3_aa: ASSIKGPLSTEAF
j_call: TRBJ2-1; v_call: TRBV27; clone_size: few; cdr3_aa: ATRDRVYNEQF
j_call: TRBJ1-1; v_call: TRBV6-1; clone_size: .; cdr3_aa: ASSEWGLTGTEAF
j_call: TRBJ2-5; v_call: TRBV20-1; clone_size: .; cdr3_aa: SASPSTGTSGGGETQY
j_call: TRBJ2-1; v_call: TRBV18; clone_size: .; cdr3_aa: AGQLGPGNEQF
j_call: TRBJ1-5; v_call: TRBV20-1; clone_size: .; cdr3_aa: SASRSDRPQH
j_call: TRBJ2-7; v_call: TRBV28; clone_size: .; cdr3_aa: ASRGGPYEQY
j_call: TRBJ1-5; v_call: TRBV3-1/TRBV3-2; clone_size: .; cdr3_aa: ASSPGTGRSQPQH
j_call: TRBJ1-2; v_call: TRBV6-5; clone_size: .; cdr3_aa: ASSEGGRGTYGYT